This T cell receptor beta chain comes out of a study of blood T cell repertoires in COVID-19. Study as a whole: Acute and convalescent COVID-19 samples came from the United States, Italy and Spain. PBMCs, B-cell-depleted T cells, or T cells provided the cDNA or gDNA that made up the material.

The method was immunoSEQ multiplex PCR; TCRdb's version includes in-frame clones alone and lacks a portion of them. The data show under 150,000 clones, 75% to 90% seen once. This clonotype was obtained from a man between 65 and 85 years old with acute or convalescent COVID-19. The sequenced material came from peripheral blood.

CDR3 sequence (DNA): TGTGCCAGCAGCGGAGCGGGGGGCACAGATACGCAGTATTTT. It codes for CASSGAGGTDTQYF. This rearrangement joins TRBV7-2 to TRBJ2-3; TRBD2 aligns across 8 bases. This CDR3 comprises 14 residues. Germline V gives CDR1 SGHTA, CDR2 FQGNSA. V dropped 5 bases and J dropped 1; count of bases not matched to a gene: 2.